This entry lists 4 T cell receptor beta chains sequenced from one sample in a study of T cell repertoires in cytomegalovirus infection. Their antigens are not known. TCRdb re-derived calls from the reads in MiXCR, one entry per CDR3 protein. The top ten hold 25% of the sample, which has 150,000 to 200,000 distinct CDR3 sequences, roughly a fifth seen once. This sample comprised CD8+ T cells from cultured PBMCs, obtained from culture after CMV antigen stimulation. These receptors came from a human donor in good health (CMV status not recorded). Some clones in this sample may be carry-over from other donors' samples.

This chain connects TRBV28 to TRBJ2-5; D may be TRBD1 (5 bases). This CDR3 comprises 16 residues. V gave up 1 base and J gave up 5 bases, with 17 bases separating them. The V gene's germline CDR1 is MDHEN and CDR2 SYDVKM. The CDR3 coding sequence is TGTGCCAGCAGTTTATTTAGGGGCAGTGTGAGGGAGACCCAGTACTTC. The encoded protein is CASSLFRGSVRETQYF.

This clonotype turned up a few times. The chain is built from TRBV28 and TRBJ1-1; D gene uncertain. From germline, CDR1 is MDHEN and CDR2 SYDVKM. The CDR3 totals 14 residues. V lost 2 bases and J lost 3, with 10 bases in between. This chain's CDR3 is CASSLHGEDTEAFF. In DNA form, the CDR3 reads TGTGCCAGCAGTTTACACGGGGAGGACACTGAAGCTTTCTTT.

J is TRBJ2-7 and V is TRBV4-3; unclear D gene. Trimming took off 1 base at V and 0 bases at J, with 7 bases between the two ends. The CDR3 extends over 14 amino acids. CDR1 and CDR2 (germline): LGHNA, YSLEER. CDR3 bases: TGCGCCAGCAGCCAAGTCATAGCCTCCTACGAGCAGTACTTC. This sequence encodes CASSQVIASYEQYF.

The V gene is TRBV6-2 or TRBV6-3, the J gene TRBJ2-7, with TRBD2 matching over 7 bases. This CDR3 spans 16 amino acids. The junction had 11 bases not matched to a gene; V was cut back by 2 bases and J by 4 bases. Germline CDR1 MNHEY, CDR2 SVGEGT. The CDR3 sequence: CASSYRRGGPKYEQYF. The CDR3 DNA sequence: TGTGCCAGCAGTTACCGGCGCGGGGGACCAAAGTACGAGCAGTACTTC.